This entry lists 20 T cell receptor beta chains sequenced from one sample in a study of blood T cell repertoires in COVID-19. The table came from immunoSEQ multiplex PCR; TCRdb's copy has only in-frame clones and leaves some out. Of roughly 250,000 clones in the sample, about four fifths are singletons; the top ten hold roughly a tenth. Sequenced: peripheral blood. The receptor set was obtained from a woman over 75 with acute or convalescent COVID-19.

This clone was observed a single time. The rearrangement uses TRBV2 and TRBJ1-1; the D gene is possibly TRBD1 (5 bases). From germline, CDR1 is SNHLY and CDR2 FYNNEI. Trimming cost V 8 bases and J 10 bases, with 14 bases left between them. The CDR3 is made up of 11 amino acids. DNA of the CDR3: TGTGCCAGCCTGACGGGGGGAGTAGCTTTCTTT. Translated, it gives CASLTGGVAFF. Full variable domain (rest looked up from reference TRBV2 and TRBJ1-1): EPEVTQTPSHQVTQMGQEVILRCVPISNHLYFYWYRQILGQKVEFLVSFYNNEISEKSEIFDDQFSVERPDGSNFTLKIRSTKLEDSAMYFCASLTGGVAFFGQGTRLTVV.

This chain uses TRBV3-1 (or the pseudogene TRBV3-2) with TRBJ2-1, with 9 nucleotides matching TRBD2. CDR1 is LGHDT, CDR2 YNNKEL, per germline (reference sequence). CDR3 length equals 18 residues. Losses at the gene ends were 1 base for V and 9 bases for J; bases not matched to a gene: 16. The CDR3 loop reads CASSQARGGADWGREQFF. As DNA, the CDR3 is TGTGCCAGCAGCCAAGCCCGCGGGGGGGCCGATTGGGGCCGTGAGCAGTTCTTC.

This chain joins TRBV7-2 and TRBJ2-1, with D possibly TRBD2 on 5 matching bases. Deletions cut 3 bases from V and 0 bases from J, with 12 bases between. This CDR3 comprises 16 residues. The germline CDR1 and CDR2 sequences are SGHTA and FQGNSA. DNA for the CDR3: TGTGCCAGCAGCTTGGGGAGAGGAAGCTCCTACAATGAGCAGTTCTTC. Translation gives CASSLGRGSSYNEQFF.

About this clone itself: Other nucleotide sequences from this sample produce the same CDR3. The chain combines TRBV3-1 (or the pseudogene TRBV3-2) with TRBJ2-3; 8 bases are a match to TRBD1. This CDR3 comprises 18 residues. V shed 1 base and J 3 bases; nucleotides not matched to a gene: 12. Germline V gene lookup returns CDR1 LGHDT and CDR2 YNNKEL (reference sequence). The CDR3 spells CASSQGFLWQGATDTQYF. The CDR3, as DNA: TGTGCCAGCAGCCAAGGTTTCCTGTGGCAGGGGGCAACAGATACGCAGTATTTT.

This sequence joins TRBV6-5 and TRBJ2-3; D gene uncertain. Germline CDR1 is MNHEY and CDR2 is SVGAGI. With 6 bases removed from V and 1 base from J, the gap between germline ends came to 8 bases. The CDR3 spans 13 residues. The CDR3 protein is CASRAPGTDTQYF. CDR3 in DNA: TGTGCCAGCAGAGCCCCGGGCACAGATACGCAGTATTTT.

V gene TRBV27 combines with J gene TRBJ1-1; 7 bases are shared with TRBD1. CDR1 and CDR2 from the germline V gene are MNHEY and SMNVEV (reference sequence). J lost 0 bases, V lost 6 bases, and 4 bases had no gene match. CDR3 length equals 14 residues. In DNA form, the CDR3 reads TGTGCCAGCAGGAAGGACAGGTTGAACACTGAAGCTTTCTTT. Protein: CASRKDRLNTEAFF.

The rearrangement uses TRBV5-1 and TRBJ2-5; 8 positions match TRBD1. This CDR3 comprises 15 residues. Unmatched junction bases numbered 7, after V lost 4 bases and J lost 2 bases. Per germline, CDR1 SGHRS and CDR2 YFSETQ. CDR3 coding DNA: TGCGCCAGCAGCCCCGGACAGGGCGGGCAAGAGACCCAGTACTTC. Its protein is CASSPGQGGQETQYF. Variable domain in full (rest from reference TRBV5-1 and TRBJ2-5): KAGVTQTPRYLIKTRGQQVTLSCSPISGHRSVSWYQQTPGQGLQFLFEYFSETQRNKGNFPGRFSGRQFSNSRSEMNVSTLELGDSALYLCASSPGQGGQETQYFGPGTRLLVL.

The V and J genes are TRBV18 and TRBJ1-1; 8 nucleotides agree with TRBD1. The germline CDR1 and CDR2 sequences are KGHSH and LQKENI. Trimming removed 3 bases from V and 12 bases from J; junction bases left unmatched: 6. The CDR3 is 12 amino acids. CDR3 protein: CASSPTGDDTFF. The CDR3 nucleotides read TGTGCCAGCTCACCGACAGGGGACGATACTTTCTTT.

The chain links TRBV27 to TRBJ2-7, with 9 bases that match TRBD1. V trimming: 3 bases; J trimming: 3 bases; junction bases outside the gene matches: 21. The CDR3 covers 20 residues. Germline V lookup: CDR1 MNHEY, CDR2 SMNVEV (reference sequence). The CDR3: CASSFRGGIRRTGVDYEQYF. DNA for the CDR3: TGTGCCAGCAGTTTCAGGGGGGGGATCAGGAGGACAGGGGTGGACTACGAGCAGTACTTC.

DNA for the CDR3: TGTGCCAGGACCCCTTCAGGCTCTCAGCCCCAGCATTTT. It encodes CARTPSGSQPQHF. The chain joins TRBV28 to TRBJ1-5, with D unclear. This CDR3 contains 13 residues. Trimming cost V 9 bases and J 6 bases, with 15 bases left between them. The V gene's germline CDR1 is MDHEN and CDR2 SYDVKM.

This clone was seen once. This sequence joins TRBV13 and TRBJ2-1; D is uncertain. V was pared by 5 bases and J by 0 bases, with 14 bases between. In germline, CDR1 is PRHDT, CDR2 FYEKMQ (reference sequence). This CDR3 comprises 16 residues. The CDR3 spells CASSPLGSPSYNEQFF. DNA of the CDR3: TGTGCCAGCAGCCCCCTTGGTAGCCCCTCCTACAATGAGCAGTTCTTC.

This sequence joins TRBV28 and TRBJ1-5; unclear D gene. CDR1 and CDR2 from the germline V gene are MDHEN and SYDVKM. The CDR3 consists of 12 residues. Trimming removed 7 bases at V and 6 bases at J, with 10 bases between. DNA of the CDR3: TGTGCCAGCACCTCGGGAGGTCAGCCCCAGCATTTT. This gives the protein CASTSGGQPQHF.

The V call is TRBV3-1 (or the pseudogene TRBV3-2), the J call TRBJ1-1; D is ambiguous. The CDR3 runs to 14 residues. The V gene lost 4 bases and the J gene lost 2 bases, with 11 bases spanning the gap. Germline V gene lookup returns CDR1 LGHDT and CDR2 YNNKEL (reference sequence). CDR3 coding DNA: TGTGCCAGCAGCCGGGCAGATCCTAACACTGAAGCTTTCTTT. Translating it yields CASSRADPNTEAFF.

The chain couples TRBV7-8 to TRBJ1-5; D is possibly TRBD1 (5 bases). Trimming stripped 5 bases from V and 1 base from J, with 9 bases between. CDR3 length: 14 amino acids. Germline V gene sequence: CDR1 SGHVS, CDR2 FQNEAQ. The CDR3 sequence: CASSERGSNQPQHF. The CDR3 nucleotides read TGTGCCAGCAGCGAGCGGGGCAGCAATCAGCCCCAGCATTTT.

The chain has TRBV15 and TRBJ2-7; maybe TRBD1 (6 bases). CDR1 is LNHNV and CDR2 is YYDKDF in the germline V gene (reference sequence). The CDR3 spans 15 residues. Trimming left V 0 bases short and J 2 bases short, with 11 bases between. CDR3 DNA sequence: TGTGCCACCAGCAGAGATAATACAGGGACCTACGAGCAGTACTTC. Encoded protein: CATSRDNTGTYEQYF.

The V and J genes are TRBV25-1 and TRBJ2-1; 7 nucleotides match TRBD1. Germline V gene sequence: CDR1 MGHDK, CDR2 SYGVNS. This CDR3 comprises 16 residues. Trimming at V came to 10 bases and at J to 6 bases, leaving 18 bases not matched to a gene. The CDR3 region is CAIIRQGQERSNEQFF. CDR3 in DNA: TGTGCCATCATACGCCAAGGACAGGAGAGGAGCAATGAGCAGTTCTTC.

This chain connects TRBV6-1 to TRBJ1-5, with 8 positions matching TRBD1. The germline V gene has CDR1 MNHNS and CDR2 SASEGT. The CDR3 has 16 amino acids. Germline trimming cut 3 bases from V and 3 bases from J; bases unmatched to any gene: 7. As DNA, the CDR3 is TGTGCCAGCAGTGACGGACAGGGAAAGGCCAATCAGCCCCAGCATTTT. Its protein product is CASSDGQGKANQPQHF.

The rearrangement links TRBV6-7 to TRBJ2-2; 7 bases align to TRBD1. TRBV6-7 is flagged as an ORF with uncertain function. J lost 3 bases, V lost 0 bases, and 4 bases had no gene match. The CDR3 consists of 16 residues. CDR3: CASSYSGQGDTGELFF. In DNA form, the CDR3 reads TGTGCCAGCAGTTACTCGGGGCAGGGGGACACCGGGGAGCTGTTTTTT.

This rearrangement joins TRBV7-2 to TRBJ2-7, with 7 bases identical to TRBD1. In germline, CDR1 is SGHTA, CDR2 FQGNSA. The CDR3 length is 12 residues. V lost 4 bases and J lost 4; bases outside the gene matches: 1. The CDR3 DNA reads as TGTGCCAGCAGCTCGGACAGGTACGAGCAGTACTTC. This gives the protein CASSSDRYEQYF.

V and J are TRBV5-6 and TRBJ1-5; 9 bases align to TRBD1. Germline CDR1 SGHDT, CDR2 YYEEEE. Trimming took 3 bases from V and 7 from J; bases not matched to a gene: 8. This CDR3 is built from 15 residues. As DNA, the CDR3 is TGTGCCAGCAGCTGGGGACAGGGAATGAGACAGCCCCAGCATTTT. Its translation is CASSWGQGMRQPQHF.